This entry describes one T cell receptor (beta chain). Its antigen is as yet unknown. The CDR3 covers 15 residues. Germline CDR1 and CDR2: LNHDA and SQIVND (reference sequence). Trimming stripped 6 bases from V and 0 bases from J, with 12 bases between. These data are taken from a study of shared clonotypes between healthy human individuals. Study-level results: Few donors limited the genetic and exposure-history diversity represented.

Naive CD8 cells were CD45RO-negative, positively selected for CCR7, excluding terminally differentiated effector memory CD45RA+ cells. Deep-level running was used for the assay. This table comes from immunoSEQ multiplex PCR, and its TCRdb copy is limited to in-frame clones, with some not included. The sample consists of fewer than 700,000 clones, approximately 96% of them appearing once. The J gene is TRBJ2-1, the V gene TRBV19; tentatively, D is TRBD1 (6 bases). Material: naive CD8+ T cells sorted from blood. This TCR was sampled from a woman between 25 and 40 years old in good health. CDR3 coding DNA: TGTGCCAGTAGCCCCCAGACAGGCTCCTACAATGAGCAGTTCTTC. It specifies CASSPQTGSYNEQFF.